Below are 27 T cell receptor beta chains sequenced from a single sample in a study of blood T cell repertoires in COVID-19 (dated by TCRdb to 2020 to 2022). Libraries came from the immunoSEQ multiplex PCR assay. The source is immuneACCESS, and TCRdb retained only in-frame sequences with V and J called. Part of the clones is not carried over; for the studies checked, unresolved V genes explain less than half of this, and the remainder is unexplained. Within this sample are more than 20,000 clones, with about 76% of them counted one time only. Of the sample, roughly 16% falls within the top ten clones. Sequenced: peripheral blood. The receptors were sampled from an elderly man with active or convalescent COVID-19.

The chain combines TRBV29-1 with TRBJ1-6; D perhaps matches TRBD1 (5 bases). Per germline, CDR1 SQVTM and CDR2 ANQGSEA. V dropped 6 bases and J dropped 4 bases, with 13 bases sitting between them. This CDR3 is built from 14 residues. The chain's CDR3 is CSVSEGDYNSPLHF. The CDR3 bases are TGCAGCGTGTCGGAAGGGGATTATAATTCACCCCTCCACTTT.

The V call is TRBV9, the J call TRBJ2-2; D remains unclear. There are 13 residues in the CDR3. V gave up 4 bases and J gave up 1 base, with 5 bases separating them. Germline CDR1 is SGDLS and CDR2 is YYNGEE. The CDR3, as DNA: TGTGCCAGCAGCCCCGGGAACACCGGGGAGCTGTTTTTT. Protein sequence: CASSPGNTGELFF. Complete variable domain (other parts from reference TRBV9 and TRBJ2-2): DSGVTQTPKHLITATGQRVTLRCSPRSGDLSVYWYQQSLDQGLQFLIQYYNGEERAKGNILERFSAQQFPDLHSELNLSSLELGDSALYFCASSPGNTGELFFGEGSRLTVL.

The rearrangement links TRBV4-3 to TRBJ1-2; D not resolved. The CDR3 is 19 residues long. Germline assignment: CDR1 LGHNA and CDR2 YSLEER. V was clipped by 3 bases and J by 4 bases, with 27 bases between them. This CDR3 is CASSQFVSSFETRGYGYTF. The CDR3 DNA follows: TGCGCCAGCAGCCAGTTCGTTTCGAGTTTTGAGACCCGGGGCTATGGCTACACCTTC.

The chain employs TRBV5-4 and TRBJ1-2; 8 bases are a match to TRBD1. CDR3 length: 14 amino acids. V lost 4 bases to trimming and J lost 7 bases; unmatched junction nucleotides: 9. Germline assignment: CDR1 SGHNT and CDR2 YYREEE (reference sequence). For the CDR3, the DNA is TGTGCCAGCAGCCTACCGGACAGGGATGGTGGCTACACCTTC. This translates into CASSLPDRDGGYTF. Filled out from reference TRBV5-4 and TRBJ1-2, the complete variable domain reads ETGVTQSPTHLIKTRGQQVTLRCSSQSGHNTVSWYQQALGQGPQFIFQYYREEENGRGNFPPRFSGLQFPNYSSELNVNALELDDSALYLCASSLPDRDGGYTFGSGTRLTVV.

This clone was detected only once. The rearrangement joins TRBV5-6 to TRBJ2-3; D might be TRBD1 (6 bases). The germline CDR1 and CDR2 sequences are SGHDT and YYEEEE. Trimming removed 1 base at V and 5 bases at J, with 8 bases between. The CDR3 runs to 13 residues. CDR3 residues: CASSLSDRDTQYF. The CDR3 DNA is TGTGCCAGCAGCTTGTCGGACAGAGATACGCAGTATTTT.

The chain has TRBV28 and TRBJ1-1, with a weak D call TRBD1 (5 bases). V gave up 3 bases and J gave up 1 base, with 15 bases separating them. Germline values: CDR1 MDHEN, CDR2 SYDVKM. The CDR3 loop spans 16 amino acids. CDR3 residues: CASSFMGGRRNTEAFF. The CDR3 nucleotides read TGTGCCAGCAGTTTTATGGGGGGTCGTAGGAACACTGAAGCTTTCTTT.

J is TRBJ2-1 and V is TRBV7-2; 11 bases are a match to TRBD2. Germline trimming cut 5 bases from V and 5 bases from J; bases unmatched to any gene: 8. The CDR3 spans 16 residues. Looked up from germline, CDR1 is SGHTA and CDR2 is FQGNSA. The DNA of the CDR3 is TGTGCCAGCAGCCTGAAACTAGCGGGAGATAACAATGAGCAGTTCTTC. The encoded protein is CASSLKLAGDNNEQFF.

The chain recombines TRBV5-6 with TRBJ2-7; D possibly corresponds to TRBD1 (5 bases). CDR3 length equals 14 residues. From germline, CDR1 is SGHDT and CDR2 YYEEEE. V shed 0 bases and J shed 3 bases, with 10 bases lying between them. The CDR3 coding sequence is TGTGCCAGCAGCTTGGTGCAGGGTAACTACGAGCAGTACTTC. This encodes CASSLVQGNYEQYF.

The V gene is TRBV5-1, the J gene TRBJ2-1, with D possibly matching TRBD2 (5 bases). Trimming stripped 6 bases from V and 0 bases from J, with 13 bases between. CDR3 length equals 15 residues. Germline values: CDR1 SGHRS, CDR2 YFSETQ. CDR3 residues: CASKKDSSSYNEQFF. CDR3 in DNA: TGCGCCAGCAAGAAGGACTCAAGCTCCTACAATGAGCAGTTCTTC.

V and J are TRBV24-1 and TRBJ2-3; 11 nucleotides agree with TRBD1. Germline assignment: CDR1 KGHDR and CDR2 SFDVKD. After removal of 1 base from V and 4 bases from J, the junction contained 12 bases not matched to a gene. The CDR3 contains 19 residues. The CDR3 reads CATSDFNPGQGEWADTQYF. In DNA form, the CDR3 reads TGTGCCACCAGTGATTTCAACCCGGGACAGGGGGAGTGGGCAGATACGCAGTATTTT.

This chain links TRBV7-2 with TRBJ2-2, with TRBD2 matching over 14 bases. V was clipped by 5 bases and J by 1 base; unmatched bases: 3. The CDR3 runs 17 residues. The V gene's germline CDR1 is SGHTA and CDR2 FQGNSA. Here the CDR3 DNA reads TGTGCCAGCAGCCTTGGACTAGCGGGAGGGAACACCGGGGAGCTGTTTTTT. It yields the protein CASSLGLAGGNTGELFF.

V gene TRBV7-9 combines with J gene TRBJ1-5; the match to TRBD1 covers 10 bases. After removal of 5 bases from V and 0 bases from J, the junction contained 7 bases not matched to a gene. The CDR3 has 17 residues. Germline CDR1 reads SEHNR; CDR2 reads FQNEAQ (reference sequence). DNA for the CDR3: TGTGCCAGCAGCCCTGGGACAGGGGAACTTAGCAATCAGCCCCAGCATTTT. Its protein product is CASSPGTGELSNQPQHF. Full variable domain (outside the CDR3, taken from reference TRBV7-9 and TRBJ1-5): DTGVSQNPRHKITKRGQNVTFRCDPISEHNRLYWYRQTLGQGPEFLTYFQNEAQLEKSRLLSDRFSAERPKGSFSTLEIQRTEQGDSAMYLCASSPGTGELSNQPQHFGDGTRLSIL.

The chain is built from TRBV6-5 and TRBJ2-3; D may be TRBD1 (7 bases). This CDR3 has 15 amino acids. The germline V and J ends were trimmed by 4 bases and 2 bases, with 13 bases remaining between them. Germline loops: CDR1 MNHEY, CDR2 SVGAGI. CDR3 protein: CASSWGRGDTDTQYF. CDR3 DNA sequence: TGTGCCAGCAGTTGGGGCAGGGGGGACACAGATACGCAGTATTTT.

The rearrangement joins TRBV2 to TRBJ1-1; 7 nucleotides line up with TRBD1. The CDR3 is made up of 11 amino acids. The J segment lost 6 bases and the V segment lost 9 bases, leaving 4 bases of the junction unmatched. Germline loops: CDR1 SNHLY, CDR2 FYNNEI. CDR3 DNA: TGTGCCAGTCAGACAGGGTCTGAAGCTTTCTTT. Translation gives CASQTGSEAFF.

V is TRBV6-2 or TRBV6-3 and J is TRBJ2-7; 12 bases agree with TRBD1. V gave up 2 bases and J gave up 5 bases; unmatched junction bases: 4. CDR3 length: 15 amino acids. Germline V lookup: CDR1 MNHEY, CDR2 SVGEGT. CDR3 nucleotide sequence: TGTGCCAGCAGTTACGGGACAGGGGGCAAGAACGAGCAGTACTTC. Amino acid sequence: CASSYGTGGKNEQYF.

This clone was observed a few times. This chain joins TRBV18 and TRBJ1-2; no clear D gene. The germline gives CDR1 KGHSH, CDR2 LQKENI. The ends were cut back, 2 bases at V and 5 bases at J, with 9 bases in the middle. CDR3 size: 13 residues. In DNA, the CDR3 is TGTGCCAGCTCACCAGATCGAGATTATGGCTACACCTTC. Translated, it gives CASSPDRDYGYTF.

As for this clone: Within the sample, other DNA sequences also encode this same CDR3. The chain uses TRBV27 and TRBJ2-1; tentatively, D is TRBD2 (5 bases). The CDR3 has 14 residues. With 2 bases removed from V and 4 bases from J, the gap between germline ends came to 9 bases. Germline V gene sequence: CDR1 MNHEY, CDR2 SMNVEV (reference sequence). Here the CDR3 reads CASSLPDSYNEQFF. CDR3 DNA: TGTGCCAGCAGTTTACCGGACTCGTACAATGAGCAGTTCTTC.

V is TRBV6-5 and J is TRBJ2-2; 11 bases agree with TRBD1. The CDR3 sequence is 16 residues long. Germline CDR1 is MNHEY and CDR2 is SVGAGI. V gave up 2 bases and J gave up 4 bases; unmatched junction bases: 3. DNA for the CDR3: TGTGCCAGCAGTTACACCGGACAGGGGGCCACCGGGGAGCTGTTTTTT. Translating gives CASSYTGQGATGELFF.

The rearrangement uses TRBV19 and TRBJ1-2; no definite D call. Looked up from germline, CDR1 is LNHDA and CDR2 is SQIVND (reference sequence). The CDR3 extends over 15 amino acids. Trimming left V 6 bases short and J 0 bases short, with 14 bases between. CDR3 residues: CASSGGSPPNYGYTF. The CDR3 region has the DNA TGTGCCAGTAGCGGAGGGAGTCCCCCTAACTATGGCTACACCTTC.

This clone turned up a few times. The V and J genes are TRBV15 and TRBJ2-5; a weak D match, TRBD2 (6 bases). V lost 1 base and J 2 bases, leaving 8 bases between the germline ends. CDR1 and CDR2 (germline): LNHNV, YYDKDF (reference sequence). The CDR3 contains 14 residues. The CDR3 DNA reads as TGTGCCACCAGCAGAGTGGCGGGGCAAGAGACCCAGTACTTC. Translated, it gives CATSRVAGQETQYF.

The rearrangement joins TRBV7-6 to TRBJ1-5, with 9 bases matching TRBD1. CDR1 is SGHVS and CDR2 is FNYEAQ in the germline V gene. V lost 5 bases and J lost 7; bases outside the gene matches: 3. The CDR3 consists of 13 residues. The chain's CDR3 is CASSQGQGQPQHF. Written as DNA, the CDR3 is TGTGCCAGCAGCCAAGGACAGGGGCAGCCCCAGCATTTT.

This rearrangement joins TRBV5-1 to TRBJ2-7; D might be TRBD1 (6 bases). This CDR3 is built from 14 residues. The V end was cut by 0 bases, the J end by 2 bases, with 9 bases between. In germline, CDR1 is SGHRS, CDR2 YFSETQ. In DNA form, the CDR3 reads TGCGCCAGCAGCTTGGGGCGGACAGCCTACGAGCAGTACTTC. This codes for CASSLGRTAYEQYF.

This chain's CDR3 is CASSLMGDSYGYTF. In nucleotides, the CDR3 is TGCGCCAGCAGCCTCATGGGGGACAGCTATGGCTACACCTTC. The rearrangement links TRBV5-1 to TRBJ1-2, with 7 bases matching TRBD1. CDR3 length equals 14 residues. V shed 4 bases and J 4 bases; nucleotides not matched to a gene: 7. Germline V CDR1 and CDR2: SGHRS, YFSETQ.

The CDR3 DNA reads TGTGCCAGCAGTGCACAGGGATCCTACAATGAGCAGTTCTTC. Residues: CASSAQGSYNEQFF. The rearrangement joins TRBV2 to TRBJ2-1; perhaps TRBD1 as D (6 bases). V was trimmed by 4 bases and J by 1 base, leaving 8 bases between them. CDR1 and CDR2 (germline): SNHLY, FYNNEI. The CDR3 is made up of 14 amino acids.

The chain employs TRBV5-1 and TRBJ1-2; D gene unclear. This CDR3 is 14 amino acids long. Between the trimmed V and J ends, which lost 0 bases and 9 bases, there was a span of 15 bases. CDR1 is SGHRS, CDR2 YFSETQ, per germline. CDR3 nucleotide sequence: TGCGCCAGCAGCTTGGGAATAGAAACGAGCAGCTACACCTTC. Translation: CASSLGIETSSYTF.

The gene calls are TRBV18 and TRBJ1-6, with TRBD1 as a possible D gene (6 bases). The CDR3 is made up of 17 amino acids. V dropped 3 bases and J dropped 8 bases, with 20 bases sitting between them. The germline gives CDR1 KGHSH, CDR2 LQKENI. The CDR3 coding sequence is TGTGCCAGCTCACCCATTGCGAGGGTGGACAGATATTCACCCCTCCACTTT. Encoded protein: CASSPIARVDRYSPLHF.

This chain joins TRBV7-7 and TRBJ2-3; D may be TRBD1 (6 bases). This CDR3 has 14 amino acids. V lost 5 bases to trimming and J lost 0 bases, with 9 bases between them. The germline V gene has CDR1 SSHAT and CDR2 FNYEAQ (reference sequence). The CDR3 DNA is TGTGCCAGCAGCCCTACAGGGAGCACAGATACGCAGTATTTT. This encodes CASSPTGSTDTQYF.